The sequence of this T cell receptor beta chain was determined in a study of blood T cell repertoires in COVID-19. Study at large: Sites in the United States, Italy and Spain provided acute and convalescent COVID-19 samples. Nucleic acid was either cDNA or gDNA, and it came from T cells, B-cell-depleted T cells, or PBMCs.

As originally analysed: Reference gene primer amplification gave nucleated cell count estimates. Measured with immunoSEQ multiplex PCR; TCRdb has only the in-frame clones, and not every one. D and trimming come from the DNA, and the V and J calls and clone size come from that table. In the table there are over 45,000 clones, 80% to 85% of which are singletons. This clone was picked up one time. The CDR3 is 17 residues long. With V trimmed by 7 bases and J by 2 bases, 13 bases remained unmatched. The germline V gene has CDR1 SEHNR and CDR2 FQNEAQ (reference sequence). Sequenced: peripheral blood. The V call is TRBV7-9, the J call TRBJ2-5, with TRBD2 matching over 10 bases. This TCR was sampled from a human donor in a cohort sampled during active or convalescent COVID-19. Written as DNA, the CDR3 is TGTGCCAGCACTTCTAGCATTAAGCGGGGGGGACAAGAGACCCAGTACTTC. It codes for CASTSSIKRGGQETQYF.